The 11 T cell receptor beta chains given below trace back to one sample, sequenced in a study of blood T cell repertoires in COVID-19. Method: immunoSEQ multiplex PCR; TCRdb's copy keeps in-frame clones and lacks some. Among 200,000 or so clones, around 85% were seen once, and the ten largest hold approximately 0.75%. The material sequenced was peripheral blood. These receptors were taken from an older woman with acute or convalescent COVID-19.

V gene TRBV18 combines with J gene TRBJ2-2, with 10 positions matching TRBD2. CDR1 and CDR2 (germline): KGHSH, LQKENI. Trimming took 6 bases from V and 0 from J; bases not matched to a gene: 7. The CDR3 sequence is 17 residues long. CDR3 sequence: CASSALAGSANTGELFF. In DNA form, the CDR3 reads TGTGCCAGCTCGGCACTAGCGGGATCAGCGAACACCGGGGAGCTGTTTTTT.

The chain uses TRBV28 and TRBJ2-6, with 7 bases lining up with TRBD2. The germline gives CDR1 MDHEN, CDR2 SYDVKM. There are 15 residues in the CDR3. V trimming: 3 bases; J trimming: 2 bases; junction bases outside the gene matches: 1. CDR3 sequence: CASSLGGAGANVLTF. CDR3 bases: TGTGCCAGCAGTTTGGGGGGGGCTGGGGCCAACGTCCTGACTTTC.

The chain joins TRBV18 to TRBJ1-2; tentative D call: TRBD1 (5 bases). The V gene lost 2 bases and the J gene lost 7 bases, with 14 bases spanning the gap. The CDR3 is 14 amino acids. Germline V gene sequence: CDR1 KGHSH, CDR2 LQKENI. The CDR3 nucleotides are TGTGCCAGCTCACCAACAGCGCAACAGGCTGGCTACACCTTC. This sequence encodes CASSPTAQQAGYTF.

The chain joins TRBV10-3 to TRBJ2-7, with TRBD1 as a possible D gene (6 bases). The CDR3 is 14 residues long. Trimming removed 6 bases at V and 2 bases at J, with 14 bases between. Germline V lookup: CDR1 ENHRY, CDR2 SYGVKD. CDR3 DNA: TGTGCCATCAGAAGTGACAGGCGAGCCTACGAGCAGTACTTC. This translates into CAIRSDRRAYEQYF.

This chain connects TRBV7-3 to TRBJ2-5, with D possibly TRBD2 on 6 matching bases. Germline V gene lookup returns CDR1 SGHTA and CDR2 FQGTGA. The germline V and J ends were trimmed by 2 bases and 4 bases, with 11 bases remaining between them. This CDR3 is built from 14 residues. CDR3 coding DNA: TGTGCCAGCAGCTTAGGTACAGCGGGAGAGACCCAGTACTTC. Translation gives CASSLGTAGETQYF. The full variable domain, rest sourced from reference TRBV7-3 and TRBJ2-5, is GAGVSQTPSNKVTEKGKYVELRCDPISGHTALYWYRQSLGQGPEFLIYFQGTGAADDSGLPNDRFFAVRPEGSVSTLKIQRTERGDSAVYLCASSLGTAGETQYFGPGTRLLVL.

V and J are TRBV24-1 and TRBJ2-3, with D possibly matching TRBD2 (6 bases). Looked up from germline, CDR1 is KGHDR and CDR2 is SFDVKD. Deletions cut 0 bases from V and 1 base from J, with 13 bases between. This CDR3 is built from 17 residues. This CDR3 reads CATSDLSGLTGTDTQYF. The CDR3 bases are TGTGCCACCAGTGATTTGTCGGGACTGACCGGCACAGATACGCAGTATTTT.

Regarding this clone: The sample contains more than one DNA sequence encoding this CDR3. This chain uses TRBV24-1 with TRBJ1-5; a possible D gene is TRBD1 (5 bases). CDR3 length: 12 amino acids. Trimming left V 9 bases short and J 3 bases short, with 8 bases between. The germline V gene has CDR1 KGHDR and CDR2 SFDVKD. DNA for the CDR3: TGTGCCACCCAGGGCTCCAATCAGCCCCAGCATTTT. This encodes CATQGSNQPQHF.

V is TRBV5-1 and J is TRBJ1-2, with D possibly TRBD1 on 6 matching bases. This CDR3 comprises 14 residues. V dropped 1 base and J dropped 5 bases, with 12 bases sitting between them. Germline V CDR1 and CDR2: SGHRS, YFSETQ. As DNA, the CDR3 is TGCGCCAGCAGCTTGTCCGGGGACACTTATGGCTACACCTTC. Its protein product is CASSLSGDTYGYTF.

The genes are TRBV27 and TRBJ1-2; D is undetermined. Between the trimmed V and J ends, which lost 0 bases and 8 bases, there was a span of 10 bases. From germline, CDR1 is MNHEY and CDR2 SMNVEV (reference sequence). This CDR3 is built from 13 residues. The DNA for the CDR3 is TGTGCCAGCAGTTTATCGGTGGAACAGGGCTACACCTTC. Protein product: CASSLSVEQGYTF.

This clone was seen a handful of times. The V call is TRBV6-2 or TRBV6-3, the J call TRBJ2-6; D gene ambiguous. The ends were cut back, 5 bases at V and 2 bases at J, with 7 bases in the middle. Looked up from germline, CDR1 is MNHEY and CDR2 is SVGEGT. This CDR3 contains 14 residues. CDR3 DNA sequence: TGTGCCAGCAGTGAGGAAACTGGGGCCAACGTCCTGACTTTC. This encodes CASSEETGANVLTF.

The J gene is TRBJ2-7, the V gene TRBV28; TRBD2 agrees at 12 bases. The V gene end was trimmed by 8 bases and the J gene end by 6 bases; junction bases not matched to a gene: 2. Looked up from germline, CDR1 is MDHEN and CDR2 is SYDVKM. The CDR3 covers 12 residues. The CDR3 region is CASETSGSEQYF. The CDR3 DNA follows: TGTGCCAGCGAGACTAGCGGGAGCGAGCAGTACTTC.